This T cell receptor (beta chain) was recorded in a study of shared clonotypes between healthy human individuals. Only in-frame clones appear in the TCRdb table, and some are missing; sequencing was by immunoSEQ multiplex PCR. This table has a few million clones, approximately 94% appearing once. Germline lookup yields CDR1 SNHLY and CDR2 FYNNEI. This CDR3 is built from 16 residues. V was pared by 4 bases and J by 0 bases, with 5 bases of the junction left unmatched. The J gene is TRBJ2-1, the V gene TRBV2; 8 bases fit TRBD2. The clonotype originates from a man between 18 and 29 years old in good health. Sequencing was done on a sample of naive CD4+ T cells sorted from blood. The subset denotes: CD45RA+ positively selected. The DNA of the CDR3 is TGTGCCAGCAGTGTTGAGCGGGAGATCTCCTACAATGAGCAGTTCTTC. It encodes CASSVEREISYNEQFF.